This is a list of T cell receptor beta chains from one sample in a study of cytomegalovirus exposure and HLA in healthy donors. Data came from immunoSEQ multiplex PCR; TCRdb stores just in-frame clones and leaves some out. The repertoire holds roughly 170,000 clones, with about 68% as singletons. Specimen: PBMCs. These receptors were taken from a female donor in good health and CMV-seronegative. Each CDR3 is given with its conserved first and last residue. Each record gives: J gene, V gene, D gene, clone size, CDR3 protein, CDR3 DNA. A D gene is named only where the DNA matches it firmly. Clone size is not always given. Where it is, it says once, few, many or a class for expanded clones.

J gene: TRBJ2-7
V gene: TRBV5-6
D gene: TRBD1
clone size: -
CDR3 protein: CASSRDRGVEQYF
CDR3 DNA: TGTGCCAGCAGCCGGGACAGGGGGGTCGAGCAGTACTTC

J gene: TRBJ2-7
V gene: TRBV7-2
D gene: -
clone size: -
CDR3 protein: CASMPRRDSYEQYF
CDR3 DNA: TGTGCCAGCATGCCCCGCCGGGACTCCTACGAGCAGTACTTC

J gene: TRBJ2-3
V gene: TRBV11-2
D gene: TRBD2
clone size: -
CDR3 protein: CASSPTRRAGGHGPDTQYF
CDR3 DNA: TGTGCCAGCAGCCCAACGAGGAGGGCGGGGGGACATGGGCCTGATACGCAGTATTTT

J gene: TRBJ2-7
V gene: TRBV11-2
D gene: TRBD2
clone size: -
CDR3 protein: CASSSLLSGTSASYEQYF
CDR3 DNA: TGTGCCAGCAGCTCCTTACTTTCCGGGACTAGCGCTAGCTACGAGCAGTACTTC

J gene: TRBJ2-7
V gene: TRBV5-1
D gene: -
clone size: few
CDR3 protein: CASSPQASAYYEQYF
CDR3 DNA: TGCGCCAGCAGCCCCCAGGCTAGCGCCTACTACGAGCAGTACTTC

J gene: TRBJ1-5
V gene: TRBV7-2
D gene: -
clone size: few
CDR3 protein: CASSRVARGINQPQHF
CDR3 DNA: TGTGCCAGCAGCCGGGTAGCTCGGGGGATCAATCAGCCCCAGCATTTT

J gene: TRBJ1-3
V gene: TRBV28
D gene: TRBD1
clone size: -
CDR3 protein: CASRMTGFGNTIYF
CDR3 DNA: TGTGCCAGCAGGATGACAGGGTTTGGAAACACCATATATTTT

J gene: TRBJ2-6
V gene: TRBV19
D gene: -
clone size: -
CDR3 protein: CASIAVSGANVLTF
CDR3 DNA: TGTGCCAGTATTGCGGTGTCTGGGGCCAACGTCCTGACTTTC

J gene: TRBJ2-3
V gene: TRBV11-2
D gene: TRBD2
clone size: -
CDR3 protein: CASSGEAGITDTQYF
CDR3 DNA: TGTGCCAGCAGCGGTGAAGCGGGAATCACAGATACGCAGTATTTT

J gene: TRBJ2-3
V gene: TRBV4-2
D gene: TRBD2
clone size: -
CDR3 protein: CASSPQRTSGADTQYF
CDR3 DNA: TGTGCCAGCAGCCCGCAGCGGACTAGCGGGGCGGATACGCAGTATTTT

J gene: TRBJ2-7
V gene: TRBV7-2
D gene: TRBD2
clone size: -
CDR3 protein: CASSPQPGLAGGEQYF
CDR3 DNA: TGTGCCAGCAGCCCTCAGCCTGGTCTAGCGGGAGGAGAGCAGTACTTC

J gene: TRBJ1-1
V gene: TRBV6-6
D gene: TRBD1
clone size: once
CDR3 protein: CASSYPGQQNTEAFF
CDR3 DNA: TGTGCCAGCAGTTACCCGGGACAGCAGAACACTGAAGCTTTCTTT

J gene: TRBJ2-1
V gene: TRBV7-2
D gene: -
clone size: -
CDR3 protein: CASSLVVGGNEQFF
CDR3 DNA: TGTGCCAGCAGCTTAGTTGTCGGGGGCAATGAGCAGTTCTTC

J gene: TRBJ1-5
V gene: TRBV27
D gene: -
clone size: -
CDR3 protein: CASSGQGLSNQPQHF
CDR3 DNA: TGTGCCAGCAGCGGGCAGGGTTTAAGCAATCAGCCCCAGCATTTT

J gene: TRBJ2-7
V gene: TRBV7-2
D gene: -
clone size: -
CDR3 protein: CASSLGGRTYEQYF
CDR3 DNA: TGTGCCAGCAGCTTAGGGGGCAGGACCTACGAGCAGTACTTC

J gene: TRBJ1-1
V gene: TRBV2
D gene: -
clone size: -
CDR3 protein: CASSGQMNTEAFF
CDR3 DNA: TGTGCCAGCAGTGGACAGATGAACACTGAAGCTTTCTTT

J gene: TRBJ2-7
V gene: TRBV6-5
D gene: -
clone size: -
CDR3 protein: CASSKSPTLSYEQYF
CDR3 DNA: TGTGCCAGCAGCAAGTCGCCGACACTTTCCTACGAGCAGTACTTC